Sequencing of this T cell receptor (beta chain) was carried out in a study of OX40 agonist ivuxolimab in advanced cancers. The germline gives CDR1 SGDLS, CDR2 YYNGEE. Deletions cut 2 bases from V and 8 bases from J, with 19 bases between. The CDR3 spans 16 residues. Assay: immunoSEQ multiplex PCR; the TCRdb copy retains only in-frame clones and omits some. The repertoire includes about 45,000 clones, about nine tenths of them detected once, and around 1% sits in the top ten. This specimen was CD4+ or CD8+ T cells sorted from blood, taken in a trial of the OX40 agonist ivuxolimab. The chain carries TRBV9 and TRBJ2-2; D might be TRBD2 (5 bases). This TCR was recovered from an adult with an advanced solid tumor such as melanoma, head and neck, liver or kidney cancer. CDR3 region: CASSVEQTIPVGELFF. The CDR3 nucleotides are TGTGCCAGCAGCGTGGAACAGACTATCCCCGTAGGGGAGCTGTTTTTT.